This T cell receptor beta chain was identified in a study of technical replicates of blood from a few donors. Data came from immunoSEQ multiplex PCR; TCRdb stores just in-frame clones and leaves some out. The table has 74,000 or so clones, 95% to 98% seen once. The CDR3 spans 14 residues. Germline CDR1 SGHDN, CDR2 FVKESK. Trimming cost V 3 bases and J 6 bases, with 13 bases left between them. Sample: T cells isolated from PBMCs. This receptor was identified in a human donor in good health. V and J are TRBV14 and TRBJ2-3; the D gene is possibly TRBD2 (5 bases). The CDR3 spells CASSHYGRADTQYF. CDR3 sequence (DNA): TGTGCCAGCAGCCATTATGGGCGGGCGGATACGCAGTATTTT.